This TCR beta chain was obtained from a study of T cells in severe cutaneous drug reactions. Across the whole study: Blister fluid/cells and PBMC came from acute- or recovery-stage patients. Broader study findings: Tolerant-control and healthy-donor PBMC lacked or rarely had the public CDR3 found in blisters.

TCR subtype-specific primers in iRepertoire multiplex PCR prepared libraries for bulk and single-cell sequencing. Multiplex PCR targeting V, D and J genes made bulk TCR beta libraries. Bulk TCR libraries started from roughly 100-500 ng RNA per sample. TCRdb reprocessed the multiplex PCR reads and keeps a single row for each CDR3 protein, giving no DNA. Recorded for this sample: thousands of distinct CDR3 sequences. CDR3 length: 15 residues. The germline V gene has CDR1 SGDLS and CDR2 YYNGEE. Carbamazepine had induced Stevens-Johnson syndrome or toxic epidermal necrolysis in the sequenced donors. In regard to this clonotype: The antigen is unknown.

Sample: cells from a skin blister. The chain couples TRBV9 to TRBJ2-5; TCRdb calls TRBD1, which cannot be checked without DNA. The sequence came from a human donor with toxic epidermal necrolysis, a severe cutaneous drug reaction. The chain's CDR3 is CASSVAAGAQETQYF.